This T cell receptor (beta chain) was retrieved from a study of brain T cells in children with intractable seizures. Assay: immunoSEQ multiplex PCR; the TCRdb copy retains only in-frame clones and omits some. The table records about 340,000 clones, over 85% of them present only once. Concerning this clone itself: What it binds is not known.

Stated time point: blood from clinic visit 5 months post-surgery; TSC patient then seizure free. At least one anti-epileptic drug was given before surgery. Study conclusions and caveats: Absence of clones before surgery may stem from lower sequencing depth. Only CDR3 sequence similarity suggested viral specificity, without known HCMV serostatus.

The starting material was peripheral blood, obtained less than 6 months after surgery. This clonotype was obtained from a boy in the first two years of life with tuberous sclerosis and intractable seizures.

This CDR3 reads CASSSDWEETQYF. DNA for the CDR3: TGTGCCAGCAGCTCGGACTGGGAAGAGACCCAGTACTTC. The chain links TRBV5-6 to TRBJ2-5; tentative D call: TRBD2 (5 bases). The CDR3 covers 13 residues. The V and J ends lost 3 bases and 3 bases respectively, with 9 bases between them. Germline CDR1 SGHDT, CDR2 YYEEEE.